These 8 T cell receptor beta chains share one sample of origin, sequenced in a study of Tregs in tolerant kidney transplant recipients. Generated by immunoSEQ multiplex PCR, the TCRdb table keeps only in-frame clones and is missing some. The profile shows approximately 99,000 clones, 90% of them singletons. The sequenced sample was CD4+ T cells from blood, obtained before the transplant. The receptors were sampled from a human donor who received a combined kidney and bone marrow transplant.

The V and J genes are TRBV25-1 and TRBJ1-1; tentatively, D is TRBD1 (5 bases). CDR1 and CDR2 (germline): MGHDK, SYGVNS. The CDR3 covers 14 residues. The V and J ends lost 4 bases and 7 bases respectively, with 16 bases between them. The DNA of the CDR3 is TGTGCCAGCAGTGGTCTTTGGGGGGGGAGTGAAGCTTTCTTT. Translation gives CASSGLWGGSEAFF.

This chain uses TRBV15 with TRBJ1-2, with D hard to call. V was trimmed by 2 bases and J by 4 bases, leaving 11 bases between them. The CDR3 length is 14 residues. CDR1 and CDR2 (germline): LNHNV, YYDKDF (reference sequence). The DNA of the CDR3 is TGTGCCACCAGCAGATGGCAGGAATCCTATGGCTACACCTTC. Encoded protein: CATSRWQESYGYTF.

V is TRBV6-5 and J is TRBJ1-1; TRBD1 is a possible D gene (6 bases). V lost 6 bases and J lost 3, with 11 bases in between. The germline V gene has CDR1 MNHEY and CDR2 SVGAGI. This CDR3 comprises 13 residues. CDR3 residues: CASSQGPDTEAFF. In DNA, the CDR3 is TGTGCCAGCAGCCAGGGGCCCGACACTGAAGCTTTCTTT.

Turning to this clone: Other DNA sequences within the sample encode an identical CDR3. CDR3 protein: CASSTTGGREQYF. In nucleotides, the CDR3 is TGTGCCAGCAGCACGACAGGGGGGAGGGAGCAGTACTTC. The chain recombines TRBV5-4 with TRBJ2-7; the match to TRBD1 covers 9 bases. The V and J ends lost 4 bases and 7 bases, in that order; junction bases with no gene match: 6. The CDR3 has 13 residues. CDR1 SGHNT and CDR2 YYREEE come from the germline V gene (reference sequence).

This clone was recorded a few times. CDR3 protein: CASRAGGRDEQYF. CDR3 DNA sequence: TGTGCCAGCCGCGCAGGGGGAAGGGACGAGCAGTACTTC. The genes are TRBV27 and TRBJ2-7; 7 nucleotides line up with TRBD1. The V gene's germline CDR1 is MNHEY and CDR2 SMNVEV (reference sequence). V gave up 8 bases and J gave up 5 bases; unmatched junction bases: 9. The CDR3 spans 13 residues.

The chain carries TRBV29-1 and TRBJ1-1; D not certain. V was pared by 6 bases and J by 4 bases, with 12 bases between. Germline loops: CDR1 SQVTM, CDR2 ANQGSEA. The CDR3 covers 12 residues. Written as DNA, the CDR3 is TGCAGCGTAGTCACTGGAGTCACTGAAGCTTTCTTT. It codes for CSVVTGVTEAFF.

The CDR3 protein is CASSLAGYNSPLHF. The DNA for the CDR3 is TGTGCCAGCAGCTTGGCAGGGTATAATTCACCCCTCCACTTT. V is TRBV11-1 and J is TRBJ1-6; D possibly corresponds to TRBD1 (5 bases). Germline CDR1 SGHAT, CDR2 FQDESV (reference sequence). The CDR3 runs 14 residues. V lost 3 bases, J lost 4 bases, and 7 bases lay in between.

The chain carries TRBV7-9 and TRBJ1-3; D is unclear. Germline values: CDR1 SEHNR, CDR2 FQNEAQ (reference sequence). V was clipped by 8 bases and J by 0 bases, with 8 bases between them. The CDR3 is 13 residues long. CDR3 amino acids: CASERYSGNTIYF. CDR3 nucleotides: TGTGCCAGCGAACGGTACTCTGGAAACACCATATATTTT.